This T cell receptor (beta chain) was captured in a study of T cell responses to AZD1222 COVID-19 vaccine. Findings and caveats of the study: Vaccine-associated CD4 TCRs spanned spike, dominant at 160-218 and 743-854. Donors were largely white British and mainly female; clonal diversity was possibly underestimated. Receipt of two AZD1222 doses was followed by a rise in Spike-specific TCR breadth and depth.

Germline V gene sequence: CDR1 SGDLS, CDR2 YYNGEE. V lost 4 bases, J lost 3 bases, and 13 bases stayed unmatched. The CDR3 is made up of 18 amino acids. Researchers grouped second doses given at about 4 or about 12 weeks into one pool. TCRdb's copy holds only in-frame clones and misses some; the assay was immunoSEQ multiplex PCR. The top ten hold around 5.1% of the sample, which has more than 120,000 clones, more than 70% seen once. This clone was seen only a few times. No antigen is known for it. This TCR was sampled from an adult who received the AZD1222 COVID-19 vaccine. V and J are TRBV9 and TRBJ1-1; 12 bases agree with TRBD1. Sequenced material: peripheral blood, taken 28 days after the second AZD1222 dose. The CDR3 here is CASSPHSGTGGGDTEAFF. CDR3 nucleotides: TGTGCCAGCAGCCCCCACTCCGGGACAGGGGGCGGCGACACTGAAGCTTTCTTT.